The 27 T cell receptor beta chains below come from one sample, sequenced in a study of a mutant IDH1 vaccine in newly diagnosed glioma. Stated time point: week 5, during vaccination. In every dose of vaccine, 300 ug of mutant IDH1 20-mer peptide was given alongside topical imiquimod. Using immunoSEQ multiplex PCR, the repertoire was profiled, and TCRdb retains in-frame clones only, with some absent. Altogether 12,000 or so clones are present, around 86% being singletons, with the ten largest covering 5% to 6.5%. Their antigens are not known. Specimen: PBMCs, collected from a glioma patient whose treatment included an IDH1 peptide vaccine. These receptors came from a woman in her 40s with glioma. Some clones in this sample may be carry-over from other donors' samples.

This clone has a single count. This chain uses TRBV9 with TRBJ2-4; possible D gene TRBD1, 5 bases. Germline V gene data show CDR1 as SGDLS and CDR2 as YYNGEE. V was pared by 3 bases and J by 1 base, with 5 bases between. This CDR3 comprises 13 residues. The CDR3 here is CASSEGAKNIQYF. The DNA of the CDR3 is TGTGCCAGCAGCGAGGGGGCCAAAAACATTCAGTACTTC.

This clone was counted between two and nine times. This chain uses TRBV27 with TRBJ2-5, with TRBD2 identical over 12 bases. CDR1 is MNHEY and CDR2 is SMNVEV in the germline V gene (reference sequence). V was clipped by 5 bases and J by 5 bases; unmatched bases: 3. CDR3 length: 14 residues. In DNA, the CDR3 is TGTGCCAGCAGTCCCCTAGCGGGAGGGGAGACCCAGTACTTC. Amino acids: CASSPLAGGETQYF.

The chain employs TRBV6-1 and TRBJ1-3; D unclear. Germline V lookup: CDR1 MNHNS, CDR2 SASEGT. CDR3 size: 14 residues. Trimming stripped 3 bases from V and 0 bases from J, with 6 bases between. The DNA of the CDR3 is TGTGCCAGCAGTGACGGGAGCTCTGGAAACACCATATATTTT. This codes for CASSDGSSGNTIYF.

The rearrangement uses TRBV28 and TRBJ2-7; 9 positions match TRBD1. With V trimmed by 5 bases and J by 4 bases, 9 bases remained unmatched. CDR1 and CDR2 from the germline V gene are MDHEN and SYDVKM. The CDR3 contains 15 residues. The CDR3 region has the DNA TGTGCCAGCAGTAGAACCGGGACAGGGTTGTACGAGCAGTACTTC. This encodes CASSRTGTGLYEQYF.

J is TRBJ2-7 and V is TRBV27; 7 bases line up with TRBD1. The CDR3 consists of 12 residues. Unmatched junction bases numbered 3, after V lost 5 bases and J lost 5 bases. The V gene's germline CDR1 is MNHEY and CDR2 SMNVEV (reference sequence). CDR3 protein: CASSLTGDEQYF. As DNA, the CDR3 is TGTGCCAGCAGTCTCACAGGGGACGAGCAGTACTTC.

The sample holds one count of this clone. V gene TRBV4-1 combines with J gene TRBJ2-5, with D possibly TRBD1 on 5 matching bases. The CDR3 length is 14 residues. Trimming took off 1 base at V and 5 bases at J, with 11 bases between the two ends. Germline-derived CDR1 and CDR2 are MGHRA and YSYEKL. CDR3 bases: TGCGCCAGCAGCCAAGGAGTCAGGGTTGAGACCCAGTACTTC. Translation: CASSQGVRVETQYF.

The chain joins TRBV5-6 to TRBJ1-1, with unresolved D. The V end lost 1 base, the J end lost 3 bases, and 7 bases lay between the germline ends. Germline V gene sequence: CDR1 SGHDT, CDR2 YYEEEE. This CDR3 has 13 residues. Here the CDR3 DNA reads TGTGCCAGCAGCTTGAGCAGGCACACTGAAGCTTTCTTT. Its protein is CASSLSRHTEAFF. The full variable domain, with the rest looked up from reference TRBV5-6 and TRBJ1-1, is DAGVTQSPTHLIKTRGQQVTLRCSPKSGHDTVSWYQQALGQGPQFIFQYYEEEERQRGNFPDRFSGHQFPNYSSELNVNALLLGDSALYLCASSLSRHTEAFFGQGTRLTVV.

This chain links TRBV2 with TRBJ1-2; possible D gene TRBD1, 6 bases. CDR3 length: 14 amino acids. Germline loops: CDR1 SNHLY, CDR2 FYNNEI. Deletions cut 5 bases from V and 4 bases from J, with 14 bases between. This chain's CDR3 is CASSPGQGSYGYTF. As DNA, the CDR3 is TGTGCCAGCAGTCCCGGGCAGGGGAGCTATGGCTACACCTTC. The full variable domain, its missing parts supplied by reference TRBV2 and TRBJ1-2, is EPEVTQTPSHQVTQMGQEVILRCVPISNHLYFYWYRQILGQKVEFLVSFYNNEISEKSEIFDDQFSVERPDGSNFTLKIRSTKLEDSAMYFCASSPGQGSYGYTFGSGTRLTVV.

The V call is TRBV7-2, the J call TRBJ1-2; TRBD1 matches at 10 bases. With V trimmed by 5 bases and J by 4 bases, 4 bases remained unmatched. Germline CDR1 and CDR2: SGHTA and FQGNSA. The CDR3 spans 14 residues. DNA for the CDR3: TGTGCCAGCAGCCATGGACAGGGGGTCTATGGCTACACCTTC. The encoded protein is CASSHGQGVYGYTF.

V usage is TRBV25-1 and J usage is TRBJ1-2; D unclear. V dropped 1 base and J dropped 8 bases, with 17 bases sitting between them. CDR3 length: 15 residues. From germline, CDR1 is MGHDK and CDR2 SYGVNS. CDR3 sequence reads: CASSEWAEEGHGYTF. As DNA, the CDR3 is TGTGCCAGCAGTGAATGGGCGGAAGAGGGTCACGGCTACACCTTC.

This clone has just a few counts. The genes are TRBV15 and TRBJ2-4; D gene unclear. V lost 4 bases, J lost 3 bases, and 16 bases lay in between. The CDR3 totals 16 residues. Per the germline V gene, CDR1 is LNHNV and CDR2 is YYDKDF (reference sequence). In DNA, the CDR3 is TGTGCCACCAGCACCCCGCTTGGGGAAGGCAAAAACATTCAGTACTTC. It is translated as CATSTPLGEGKNIQYF.

CDR3 DNA sequence: TGTGCCAGTAGTCCCTTGGGGACAGGTCTTAATCAGCCCCAGCATTTT. Amino acids: CASSPLGTGLNQPQHF. The rearrangement uses TRBV19 and TRBJ1-5, with 8 bases identical to TRBD1. With V trimmed by 5 bases and J by 4 bases, 10 bases remained unmatched. Germline CDR1 and CDR2: LNHDA and SQIVND (reference sequence). The CDR3 is made up of 16 amino acids.

V is TRBV19 and J is TRBJ2-6, with D tentatively TRBD1 (5 bases). V was shortened by 4 bases and J by 0 bases, with 16 bases between the two germline ends. Germline V lookup: CDR1 LNHDA, CDR2 SQIVND (reference sequence). The CDR3 has 18 residues. The CDR3: CASSKSSTDYSGANVLTF. CDR3 DNA sequence: TGTGCCAGTAGTAAATCGTCGACAGATTACTCTGGGGCCAACGTCCTGACTTTC.

The rearrangement joins TRBV5-6 to TRBJ2-3, with D perhaps matching TRBD2 (6 bases). The germline gives CDR1 SGHDT, CDR2 YYEEEE. Trimming took 1 base from V and 1 from J, leaving 10 bases between them. The CDR3 loop spans 15 amino acids. CDR3 DNA: TGTGCCAGCAGCTTGTTGGGACTCCGCACAGATACGCAGTATTTT. The encoded protein is CASSLLGLRTDTQYF.

V gene TRBV28 combines with J gene TRBJ1-1; D unresolved. CDR1 MDHEN and CDR2 SYDVKM come from the germline V gene. Trimming removed 3 bases at V and 2 bases at J, with 7 bases between. The CDR3 runs 13 residues. The CDR3 protein is CASSFVSNTEAFF. In DNA, the CDR3 is TGTGCCAGCAGTTTCGTCTCTAACACTGAAGCTTTCTTT.

This clone appeared a single time. V and J are TRBV6-6 and TRBJ1-1; 8 nucleotides agree with TRBD1. After removal of 5 bases from V and 0 bases from J, the junction contained 5 bases not matched to a gene. Germline loops: CDR1 MNHNY, CDR2 SVGAGI (reference sequence). The CDR3 has 15 residues. In DNA, the CDR3 is TGTGCCAGCAGTCAAGGACAGGGACTGAACACTGAAGCTTTCTTT. Its translation is CASSQGQGLNTEAFF.

Note on this clone: At one end, the junction sequence differs from germline, possibly due to a read error. The J gene is TRBJ2-7, the V gene TRBV10-3; D perhaps matches TRBD2 (5 bases). The length of the CDR3 is 12 residues. The V gene's germline CDR1 is ENHRY and CDR2 SYGVKD. Here the CDR3 reads CAISPEDYEQYF. CDR3 nucleotide sequence: TGTGCCATCAGCCCCGAAGACTACGAGCAGTATTTC.

The chain uses TRBV6-6 and TRBJ2-2; 8 nucleotides match TRBD2. Per the germline V gene, CDR1 is MNHNY and CDR2 is SVGAGI (reference sequence). The CDR3 loop spans 16 amino acids. Trimming took 5 bases from V and 2 from J; bases not matched to a gene: 7. CDR3 amino acids: CASSQQRGPNTGELFF. Written as DNA, the CDR3 is TGTGCCAGCAGTCAACAGCGGGGGCCTAACACCGGGGAGCTGTTTTTT.

The chain couples TRBV25-1 to TRBJ2-1, with TRBD2 matching 10 bases. Germline trimming cut 1 base from V and 6 bases from J; bases unmatched to any gene: 9. The CDR3 runs 17 residues. Germline lookup yields CDR1 MGHDK and CDR2 SYGVNS. DNA for the CDR3: TGTGCCAGCAGTGAATTAGACGAAGCTAGCGGGGGCAATGAGCAGTTCTTC. Its protein product is CASSELDEASGGNEQFF.

The rearrangement joins TRBV10-3 to TRBJ2-7; 7 nucleotides match TRBD1. CDR1 and CDR2 (germline): ENHRY, SYGVKD. The J segment lost 7 bases and the V segment lost 4 bases, leaving 7 bases of the junction unmatched. CDR3 length: 13 residues. CDR3 sequence reads: CAISARTGDEQYF. The CDR3, as DNA: TGTGCCATCAGTGCCCGCACAGGGGATGAGCAGTACTTC.

This chain joins TRBV2 and TRBJ2-2; D uncertain. Germline V gives CDR1 SNHLY, CDR2 FYNNEI. This CDR3 spans 15 amino acids. Trimming pared 4 bases from V and 0 bases from J, leaving 9 bases between. The CDR3 coding sequence is TGTGCCAGCAGTGTGGGCCCCGCGAACACCGGGGAGCTGTTTTTT. This codes for CASSVGPANTGELFF.

The chain is built from TRBV5-5 and TRBJ2-1; D remains unclear. This CDR3 is built from 13 residues. Deletions cut 0 bases from V and 4 bases from J, with 5 bases between. Per the germline V gene, CDR1 is SGHKS and CDR2 is YYEKEE (reference sequence). The CDR3 loop is CASSLGSYNEQFF. DNA of the CDR3: TGTGCCAGCAGCTTGGGCAGTTACAATGAGCAGTTCTTC.

This chain uses TRBV4-1 with TRBJ2-7; 11 bases fit TRBD2. Germline V gene lookup returns CDR1 MGHRA and CDR2 YSYEKL. The CDR3 runs to 18 residues. J was trimmed by 1 base and V by 1 base; bases with no gene match: 9. The DNA of the CDR3 is TGCGCCAGCAGCCAAGGAGGGATACTAGCGGGAGCATCCTACGAGCAGTACTTC. It encodes CASSQGGILAGASYEQYF.

The genes are TRBV2 and TRBJ2-5; a possible D gene is TRBD2 (5 bases). Trimming stripped 9 bases from V and 0 bases from J, with 17 bases between. This CDR3 is built from 15 residues. Germline-derived CDR1 and CDR2 are SNHLY and FYNNEI. The CDR3 protein is CASQREQLYQETQYF. CDR3 nucleotide sequence: TGTGCCAGTCAGAGGGAGCAGTTGTACCAAGAGACCCAGTACTTC.

The chain recombines TRBV7-2 with TRBJ2-7; D uncertain. The CDR3 totals 13 residues. The V end was cut by 7 bases, the J end by 1 base, with 11 bases between. The V gene's germline CDR1 is SGHTA and CDR2 FQGNSA. As DNA, the CDR3 is TGTGCCAGCACTCCCCCTTCTTCCTACGAGCAGTACTTC. This codes for CASTPPSSYEQYF. The complete variable domain, with remaining parts taken from reference TRBV7-2 and TRBJ2-7, reads GAGVSQSPSNKVTEKGKDVELRCDPISGHTALYWYRQSLGQGLEFLIYFQGNSAPDKSGLPSDRFSAERTGGSVSTLTIQRTQQEDSAVYLCASTPPSSYEQYFGPGTRLTVT.

The rearrangement joins TRBV2 to TRBJ2-7; no definite D call. The CDR3 has 14 residues. The V end was cut by 8 bases, the J end by 6 bases, with 20 bases between. Germline V gene sequence: CDR1 SNHLY, CDR2 FYNNEI. CDR3 in DNA: TGTGCCAGCCCCGCCGGGTCCCAAGGGATCGAGCAGTACTTC. It encodes CASPAGSQGIEQYF. The variable domain in full, with the rest retrieved from reference TRBV2 and TRBJ2-7, is EPEVTQTPSHQVTQMGQEVILRCVPISNHLYFYWYRQILGQKVEFLVSFYNNEISEKSEIFDDQFSVERPDGSNFTLKIRSTKLEDSAMYFCASPAGSQGIEQYFGPGTRLTVT.

V and J are TRBV10-2 and TRBJ2-7; D remains ambiguous. V was clipped by 4 bases and J by 1 base, with 5 bases between them. This CDR3 is 12 amino acids long. In germline, CDR1 is WSHSY, CDR2 SAAADI. This CDR3 reads CASSGWSYEQYF. The CDR3 DNA reads as TGCGCCAGCAGTGGGTGGTCCTACGAGCAGTACTTC.